The text below deals with one T cell receptor (beta chain). There are a few counts of this clonotype. Its antigen remains undetermined. One base away there is no much larger clone; base qualities are not given. Multiplex touch-down PCR with a mixed TRB-A/B primer pool was used to amplify rearranged TRB sequences covering the V, D and J segments. Two consecutive PCR reactions with Phusion HS II polymerase added Illumina adapters and sample indices to the amplicons. After gel purification with the NucleoSpin Gel and PCR Clean-up kit, the amplicons were checked using Qubit and an Agilent 2100 Bioanalyzer. Sequencing of libraries was carried out on an Illumina MiSeq in 600-cycle, single-indexed, paired-end runs. The study's processing was this. MiXCR versions 2.12 and 3.0.5 were used to process TRB sequences. Each unique CDR3 nucleotide sequence was treated as one clone, and only productive sequences with two or more reads were kept. The repertoire metrics were Shannon diversity, evenness, clonality (calculated as one minus evenness), and diversity profiles parameterized by alpha from 0 to 5. The IGoR algorithm was used to compute generation probabilities of clones in paired pre- and post-chemotherapy samples. In-frame beta chains were kept once TCRdb had trimmed the public reads at Q25 with fastp and called clones with MiXCR. Rows are combined by CDR3 protein, so each entry shows the most common genes and DNA. The V and J calls were determined by TCRdb, not by the authors. Present in this sample are about 8,700 distinct CDR3 sequences, roughly 32% of which were seen just once. Jointly, the top ten make up 3.3% of the sample.

This record belongs to a study of T cell repertoires in aging, cancer and after chemotherapy (dated 2019 in TCRdb). Concerning the study at large: Donors were distributed across six age groups ranging from 30 or younger to 70 or older, with at least three individuals included per group. The full dataset contained several million TCR reads. Peripheral blood TCR beta repertoires from healthy donors and cancer patients were profiled to examine immunoaging and T cell reconstitution after chemotherapy. Alongside approximately 97 healthy donors serving as a reference group, the cohort included some 220 cancer patients, of whom roughly 91 had hematological cancers and fewer than 130 had solid cancers. Control TCR repertoires from healthy donors were recorded over several months to years, and clear clonal overlap was observed across re-sampling.

TCR beta rearrangements were amplified from genomic DNA isolated from peripheral blood, not from sorted cells or RNA. Here is what the overall study found, with its caveats: Declining TCR diversity with age in healthy donors was mainly explained by loss of richness; in cancer patients, loss of evenness also contributed. An increase in median generation probability over the chemotherapy interval was observed in both cancer cohorts, suggesting that the repertoire was reconstituted through rebound thymic output. The authors noted that the repertoire data do not allow conclusions about immunological memory after chemotherapy. Significantly lower blood TCR diversity and higher clonality were observed in untreated patients with hematological or solid cancers than in age-matched healthy donors.

The clonotype was recovered from a human donor in good health. The sample taken for sequencing was blood.

The DNA reads as follows: TGTGCCAGCAGCTTAGCCCTCTCTTACAATGAGCAGTTCTTC. This translates into CASSLALSYNEQFF. The rearranged chain carries TRBV7-2 and TRBJ2-1, with the D segment identity uncertain. From its cysteine to its phenylalanine, the CDR3 spans 14 amino acids. Only the CDR3 part of the read is kept: 42 bases, read in frame from the first base. The CDR1 and CDR2 encoded by the germline V gene are SGHTA and FQGNSA. A distance of 7 bases separates the germline ends of V and J, which lose 0 bases and 4 bases respectively.